A selection of T cell receptor beta chains follows, all from one sample in a study of T cells in Graves' hyperthyroidism and ophthalmopathy. MiXCR, applied by TCRdb to the multiplex PCR reads, yields one record per CDR3 protein. Here the sample spans 300,000 to 500,000 distinct CDR3 sequences, around an eighth being singletons. Sequencing used blood. Receptor source: a man aged 45 to 65 with Graves' ophthalmopathy. Each CDR3 is given with its conserved first and last residue. A D gene is named only where the DNA matches it firmly. Clone size is not always given. Where it is, it says once, few, many or a class for expanded clones.

TRBV6-1	14	TRBJ1-4	TRBD1	NA	CASSSGQGTEKLFF	TGTGCCAGCAGTTCAGGACAGGGGACGGAAAAACTGTTTTTT
TRBV6-1	16	TRBJ2-3	TRBD2	few	CASSAIAGISTDTQYF	TGTGCCAGCAGTGCGATAGCGGGGATTAGCACAGATACGCAGTATTTT
TRBV12-3/TRBV12-4	15	TRBJ2-2	NA	few	CASSLLGGGAGELFF	TGTGCCAGCAGTTTATTGGGGGGGGGCGCCGGGGAGCTGTTTTTT
TRBV2	13	TRBJ2-4	NA	NA	CASRPDAKDIQYF	TGTGCCAGCAGGCCAGACGCCAAAGACATTCAGTACTTC
TRBV6-6	15	TRBJ2-5	NA	NA	CASSYWQTGQETQYF	TGTGCCAGCAGTTACTGGCAGACCGGCCAAGAGACCCAGTACTTC
TRBV10-3	15	TRBJ2-1	NA	few	CAISESGGSYNEQFF	TGTGCCATCAGTGAGTCTGGAGGTTCCTACAATGAGCAGTTCTTC
TRBV20-1	13	TRBJ1-1	TRBD1	many	CSAQDRMNTEAFF	TGCAGTGCTCAGGACAGGATGAACACTGAAGCTTTCTTT
TRBV11-2	14	TRBJ1-5	NA	many	CASSSTGSNQPQHF	TGTGCCAGCAGCAGCACAGGGAGCAATCAGCCCCAGCATTTT
TRBV5-1	15	TRBJ1-5	NA	many	CASSLGGSTNQPQHF	TGCGCCAGCAGCTTGGGGGGGAGCACAAATCAGCCCCAGCATTTT
TRBV27	15	TRBJ1-4	NA	many	CASSLAPTRVEKLFF	TGTGCCAGCAGTTTAGCCCCTACGAGGGTTGAAAAACTGTTTTTT
TRBV24-1	18	TRBJ2-1	TRBD2	NA	CATSDQTSGKGTYNEQFF	TGTGCCACCAGTGATCAAACTAGCGGGAAAGGGACCTACAATGAGCAGTTCTTC
TRBV5-5	15	TRBJ2-2	NA	few	CASSFSGTDMEELFF	TGTGCCAGCAGCTTTTCCGGGACCGACATGGAGGAGCTGTTTTTT
TRBV27	13	TRBJ2-2	TRBD1	few	CASSTGDTGELFF	TGTGCCAGCAGCACAGGGGACACCGGGGAGCTGTTTTTT
TRBV12-3/TRBV12-4	12	TRBJ1-2	NA	many	CASSSRIYGYTF	TGTGCCAGCAGTTCACGGATCTATGGCTACACCTTC
TRBV2	12	TRBJ2-3	NA	many	CASSEMTDTQYF	TGTGCCAGCAGTGAGATGACAGATACGCAGTATTTT
TRBV6-1	15	TRBJ2-1	NA	few	CASTLTRQSHNEQFF	TGTGCCAGCACTCTTACCAGGCAGTCCCACAATGAGCAGTTCTTC
TRBV2	14	TRBJ1-4	NA	many	CASSEQTTNEKLFF	TGTGCCAGCAGTGAACAGACCACTAATGAAAAACTGTTTTTT